The 11 T cell receptor beta chains presented below share a single source sample, sequenced in a study of identical twins. From the 5' RACE reads, TCRdb called clonotypes with MiXCR, one entry per CDR3 protein. The sample shows approximately 630,000 distinct CDR3 sequences, less than 9% of them seen only once. These data are also associated with another study on yellow fever vaccine responses in identical twins.

Sequencing was done on a sample of PBMCs. Every receptor here comes from a woman under 30 in good health.

This clonotype was counted between two and nine times. This CDR3 is CSARDQRQGGTGELFF. In DNA, the CDR3 is TGCAGTGCTAGAGACCAACGACAGGGTGGGACCGGGGAGCTGTTTTTT. This rearrangement joins TRBV20-1 to TRBJ2-2, with 7 positions matching TRBD1. The CDR3 spans 16 residues. Germline V CDR1 and CDR2: DFQATT, SNEGSKA (reference sequence). With V trimmed by 0 bases and J by 5 bases, 9 bases remained unmatched.

This clonotype was counted many times. This chain uses TRBV5-1 with TRBJ1-2; tentatively, D is TRBD1 (6 bases). V was clipped by 0 bases and J by 7 bases, with 13 bases between them. Germline CDR1 is SGHRS and CDR2 is YFSETQ. The CDR3 totals 14 residues. The CDR3 DNA reads as TGCGCCAGCAGCTTGGATCAGGGGTTTCTTGGCTACACCTTC. This encodes CASSLDQGFLGYTF.

This chain connects TRBV29-1 to TRBJ1-2; D is possibly TRBD1 (5 bases). Germline assignment: CDR1 SQVTM and CDR2 ANQGSEA. This CDR3 has 13 residues. The V end lost 3 bases, the J end lost 4 bases, and 12 bases lay between the germline ends. For the CDR3, the DNA is TGCAGCGTTGATCTAGGGGCCGGCTATGGCTACACCTTC. This encodes CSVDLGAGYGYTF.

This chain links TRBV11-2 with TRBJ2-2; TRBD2 agrees at 8 bases. There are 18 residues in the CDR3. The germline V gene has CDR1 SGHAT and CDR2 FQNNGV. V was pared by 5 bases and J by 3 bases, with 14 bases of the junction left unmatched. CDR3 DNA sequence: TGTGCCAGCAGCCATAGGGCTGGGGCGGGAGGTTACACCGGGGAGCTGTTTTTT. It codes for CASSHRAGAGGYTGELFF.

In regard to this clonotype: This clone may be a read error of a much larger clone one base away. The chain carries TRBV4-1 and TRBJ1-5; no clear D. The CDR3 is 14 residues long. The germline V gene has CDR1 MGHRA and CDR2 YSYEKL. The DNA of the CDR3 is TGCGCCAGCAGCCGGACGCCTATTAATCAGCACCAGCATTTT. This codes for CASSRTPINQHQHF.

This clonotype has a count of ten or more. J is TRBJ2-1 and V is TRBV12-3 or TRBV12-4; D unresolved. V gave up 6 bases and J gave up 7 bases, with 7 bases separating them. The CDR3 extends over 11 amino acids. The CDR3 DNA is TGTGCCAGCAGCGAAACGAATGAGCAGTTCTTC. As protein: CASSETNEQFF.

J is TRBJ1-6 and V is TRBV7-9, with D possibly being TRBD1 (6 bases). In germline, CDR1 is SEHNR, CDR2 FQNEAQ (reference sequence). This CDR3 contains 14 residues. V dropped 4 bases and J dropped 5 bases, with 9 bases sitting between them. CDR3 nucleotide sequence: TGTGCCAGCAGCTCGGACAGAAATAATTCACCCCTCCACTTT. Translating it yields CASSSDRNNSPLHF.

This clonotype has a handful of counts. The V and J genes are TRBV27 and TRBJ2-2, with 7 nucleotides matching TRBD2. Per the germline V gene, CDR1 is MNHEY and CDR2 is SMNVEV (reference sequence). The CDR3 runs to 17 residues. Trimming cost V 2 bases and J 4 bases; bases outside gene matches: 10. CDR3 in DNA: TGTGCCAGCAGTTTAGGGCTGGGGGGGGATCGCACCGGGGAGCTGTTTTTT. Translated: CASSLGLGGDRTGELFF.

CDR3 in DNA: TGTGCCAGCACCTGGGACGGACCCCTCAATGAGCAGTTCTTC. The encoded protein is CASTWDGPLNEQFF. The V and J genes are TRBV7-2 and TRBJ2-1; D is perhaps TRBD1 or TRBD2 (5 bases each). Germline CDR1 reads SGHTA; CDR2 reads FQGNSA. V lost 7 bases, J lost 6 bases, and 16 bases lay in between. The CDR3 is 14 amino acids.

This clonotype was counted ten times or more. V usage is TRBV7-8 and J usage is TRBJ1-1, with D unclear. The V and J ends lost 1 base and 0 bases respectively, with 6 bases between them. Germline values: CDR1 SGHVS, CDR2 FQNEAQ. The CDR3 contains 14 residues. The CDR3 coding sequence is TGTGCCAGCAGCTTAGTGCGGCTGAACACTGAAGCTTTCTTT. It encodes CASSLVRLNTEAFF. Complete variable domain (other parts from reference TRBV7-8 and TRBJ1-1): GAGVSQSPRYKVAKRGQDVALRCDPISGHVSLFWYQQALGQGPEFLTYFQNEAQLDKSGLPSDRFFAERPEGSVSTLKIQRTQQEDSAVYLCASSLVRLNTEAFFGQGTRLTVV.

This clonotype was seen more than once but under ten times. This chain connects TRBV20-1 to TRBJ2-7, with 12 bases matching TRBD2. CDR1 is DFQATT, CDR2 SNEGSKA, per germline (reference sequence). CDR3 length equals 15 residues. Trimming cost V 3 bases and J 7 bases; bases outside gene matches: 10. CDR3 protein: CSASVGASGGGEQYV. The CDR3 nucleotides are TGCAGTGCTAGCGTTGGGGCTAGCGGGGGGGGAGAGCAGTACGTC.